This TCR beta chain stems from a study of post-analysis software for immune sequencing data. Study observations and caveats: Five or six TRBV segments, TRBV5-6, TRBV5-1 and TRBV20-1 among them, were found more frequent in patients than controls.

This clonotype has more than one count but fewer than ten. Antigen unknown. A read error may account for a junction end that differs from germline. The CDR3 runs 13 residues. Looked up from germline, CDR1 is LGHNT and CDR2 is FRNRAP. TCR beta cDNA libraries included unique molecular identifiers. Some 500,000 cDNA molecules were obtained per 1 to 10 million input T cells. TCRdb reanalysed the PCR reads using MiXCR and keeps one entry per CDR3 protein. The data contain 450,000 to 700,000 distinct CDR3 sequences, 40% to 50% of them singletons. This receptor was taken from a girl between 10 and 17 years old with multiple sclerosis. V usage is TRBV12-5 and J usage is TRBJ1-5, with 8 bases identical to TRBD1. Sequenced sample: blood. CDR3 sequence reads: CVSGPGGVQPQHF. For the CDR3, the DNA is TGTGTTAGTGGTCCAGGGGGCGTTCAGCCCCAGCATTTT.